This T cell receptor (beta chain) was sequenced during a study of CD8 T cells in ankylosing spondylitis (dated by TCRdb to the late 2010s). Some background on the complete study: The study profiled T cell receptor beta repertoires in healthy donors and ankylosing spondylitis patients to find disease-linked TCR variants. Peripheral blood was sampled, and synovial fluid was additionally collected from ankylosing spondylitis patients. The full study cohort comprised 20 to 25 ankylosing spondylitis patients and 110 or so healthy donors.

The CDR3 sequence holds 13 residues, the cysteine and phenylalanine included. Just the 39-base CDR3 DNA is kept, in frame starting at base 1. Trimming leaves V shorter by 5 bases and J shorter by 8 bases, with the junction holding 5 bases beyond the gene matches. Data came from an Illumina HiSeq 2500. Quantitative 5'-RACE with molecular barcodes was used to prepare TCR beta libraries. The authors' pipeline ran thus. A new computational method based on a probabilistic model of VDJ rearrangement was used to identify disease-linked TCR variants. Using fastp trimming at Q25 and MiXCR clonotype assembly, TCRdb reanalyzed the public sequencing data and kept in-frame beta chains. Merged by CDR3 protein, the rows form single entries marked with the most common genes and DNA. TCRdb's processing, not the study's, gives the V and J calls here. The table for this sample lists roughly 440,000 distinct CDR3 sequences; about 15% of them were counted only once. The ten largest clonotypes hold over 0.9% of the sample.

Overall results and qualifications from the work: Some motif variants were previously reported in synovial fluid and blood of reactive arthritis patients, suggesting common disease-initiation mechanisms. The disease-linked clones had a CD8+ phenotype and were found at relatively low frequencies in peripheral blood. Blood from ankylosing spondylitis patients appeared to be characterized by a TCR beta motif made up of several highly homologous amino acid variants. The disease-linked clones were reported to be significantly enriched in matched synovial fluid samples from ankylosing spondylitis patients.

Worth noting for this clonotype: Its antigen is currently not known. Base quality data are lacking; no much larger clone is found one base away.

The receptor was isolated from a male donor with ankylosing spondylitis. Sequenced sample: blood, either unsorted or a sorted T cell fraction (not recorded which). The chain joins TRBV12-3 or TRBV12-4 to TRBJ1-3, with 8 central nucleotides matching TRBD1. CDR3 reads: CASSRQGWDTIYF. The sequence in DNA is TGTGCCAGCAGTAGACAGGGGTGGGACACCATATATTTT.